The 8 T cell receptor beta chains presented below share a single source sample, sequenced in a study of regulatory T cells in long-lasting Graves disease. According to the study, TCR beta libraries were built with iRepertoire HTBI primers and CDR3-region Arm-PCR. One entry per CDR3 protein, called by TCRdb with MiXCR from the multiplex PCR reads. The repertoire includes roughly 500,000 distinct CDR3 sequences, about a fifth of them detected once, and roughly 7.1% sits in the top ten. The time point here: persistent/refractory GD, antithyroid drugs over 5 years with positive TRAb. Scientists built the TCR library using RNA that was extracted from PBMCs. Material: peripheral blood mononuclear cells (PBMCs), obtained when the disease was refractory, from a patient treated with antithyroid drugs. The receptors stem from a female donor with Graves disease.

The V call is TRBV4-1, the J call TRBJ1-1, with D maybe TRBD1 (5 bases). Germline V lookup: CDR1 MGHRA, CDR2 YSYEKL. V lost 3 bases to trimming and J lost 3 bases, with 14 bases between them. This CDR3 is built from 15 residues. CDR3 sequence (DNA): TGCGCCAGCAGCCACACGGGAGGGGCGGACACTGAAGCTTTCTTT. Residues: CASSHTGGADTEAFF.

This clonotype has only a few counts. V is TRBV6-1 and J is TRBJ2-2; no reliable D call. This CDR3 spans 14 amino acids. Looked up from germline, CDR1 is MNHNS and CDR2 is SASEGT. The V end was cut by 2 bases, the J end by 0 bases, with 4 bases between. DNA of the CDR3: TGTGCCAGCAGTGAACTGTCGAACACCGGGGAGCTGTTTTTT. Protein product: CASSELSNTGELFF.

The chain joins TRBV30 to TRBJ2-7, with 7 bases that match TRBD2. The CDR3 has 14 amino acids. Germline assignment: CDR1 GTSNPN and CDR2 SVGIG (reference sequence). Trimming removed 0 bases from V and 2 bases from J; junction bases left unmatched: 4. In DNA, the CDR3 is TGTGCCTGGAGTGTGGGAGGGGCGGCCTACGAGCAGTACTTC. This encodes CAWSVGGAAYEQYF.

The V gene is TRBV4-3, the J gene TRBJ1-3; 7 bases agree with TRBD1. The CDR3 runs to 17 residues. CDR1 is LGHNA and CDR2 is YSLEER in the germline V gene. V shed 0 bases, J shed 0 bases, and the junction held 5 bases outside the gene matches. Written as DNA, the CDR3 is TGCGCCAGCAGCCAAGATCGACAGGGCAGCTCTGGAAACACCATATATTTT. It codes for CASSQDRQGSSGNTIYF.

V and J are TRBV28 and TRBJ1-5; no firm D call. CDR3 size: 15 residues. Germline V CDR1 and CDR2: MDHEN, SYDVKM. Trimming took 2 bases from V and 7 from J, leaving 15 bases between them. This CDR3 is CASSLTVQVRQPQHF. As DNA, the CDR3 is TGTGCCAGCAGTTTAACCGTCCAGGTCAGGCAGCCCCAGCATTTT. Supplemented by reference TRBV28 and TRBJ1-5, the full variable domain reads DVKVTQSSRYLVKRTGEKVFLECVQDMDHENMFWYRQDPGLGLRLIYFSYDVKMKEKGDIPEGYSVSREKKERFSLILESASTNQTSMYLCASSLTVQVRQPQHFGDGTRLSIL.

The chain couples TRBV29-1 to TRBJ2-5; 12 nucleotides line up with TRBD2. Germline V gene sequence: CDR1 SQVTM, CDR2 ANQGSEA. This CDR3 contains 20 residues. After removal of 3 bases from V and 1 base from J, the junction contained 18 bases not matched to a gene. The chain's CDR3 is CSVEPSPTSGSPSLQETQYF. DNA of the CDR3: TGCAGCGTTGAGCCCTCCCCGACTAGCGGGAGCCCCAGCCTCCAAGAGACCCAGTACTTC. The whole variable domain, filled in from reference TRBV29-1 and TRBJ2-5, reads SAVISQKPSRDICQRGTSLTIQCQVDSQVTMMFWYRQQPGQSLTLIATANQGSEATYESGFVIDKFPISRPNLTFSTLTVSNMSPEDSSIYLCSVEPSPTSGSPSLQETQYFGPGTRLLVL.

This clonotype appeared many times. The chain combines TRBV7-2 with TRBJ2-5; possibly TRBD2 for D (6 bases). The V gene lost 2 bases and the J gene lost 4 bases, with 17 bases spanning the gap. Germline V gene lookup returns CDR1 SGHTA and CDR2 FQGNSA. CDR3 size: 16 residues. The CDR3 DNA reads TGTGCCAGCAGCTTAATTTTGGGAGGAGCGATAGAGACCCAGTACTTC. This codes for CASSLILGGAIETQYF.

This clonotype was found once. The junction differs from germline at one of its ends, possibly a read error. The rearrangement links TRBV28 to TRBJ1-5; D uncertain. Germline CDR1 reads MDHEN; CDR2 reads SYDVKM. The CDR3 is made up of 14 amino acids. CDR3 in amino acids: CGSSLDISNQPQHF. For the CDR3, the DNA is TGTGGCAGCAGTCTCGACATTAGCAATCAGCCCCAGCATTTT.